This entry is about one TCR beta chain. Its target is not known. Different DNA sequences within this sample yield the same CDR3. Data came from immunoSEQ multiplex PCR; TCRdb stores just in-frame clones and leaves some out. The sample shows 2 million to 2.5 million clones, around 92% of them seen only once. The sample is drawn from a study of shared clonotypes between healthy human individuals. Donors were Caucasian adults residing in Nashville, Tennessee, USA. Study-wide points: For sorted subsets, rarefaction showed incomplete sequencing despite large depth. For naive CD4 cells, roughly 4.8% of clonotypes were shared across a handful of donors.

The germline gives CDR1 MDHEN, CDR2 SYDVKM. Trimming took 4 bases from V and 6 from J; bases not matched to a gene: 6. This CDR3 is built from 14 residues. The sample taken for sequencing was naive CD4+ T cells from PBMCs. The subset was: CD45RA+ positively selected. The receptor's source is a man in his late teens or twenties in good health. Some clones in this sample may be carry-over from other donors' samples. V usage is TRBV28 and J usage is TRBJ1-2, with 9 bases aligning to TRBD1. CDR3 sequence: CASSSPGTGHGYTF. The CDR3 bases are TGTGCCAGCAGTTCCCCCGGGACAGGGCATGGCTACACCTTC.